Listed below are T cell receptor beta chains from one sample, sequenced in a study of T cell repertoires in cytomegalovirus infection. Each CDR3 protein gets one entry after TCRdb re-called the reads with MiXCR. The sample shows hundreds of thousands of distinct CDR3 sequences, 24% of them seen only once. The sequenced sample consisted of CD8+ T cells from PBMCs. These receptors all come from a human donor in good health (CMV status not recorded). Some clones in this sample may be carry-over from other donors' samples. Both conserved end residues are part of each CDR3. The D gene is left open where the match is weak. Not every row has a clone size; where given, it reads once, few, many or a size class.

CDR3aa: CASSPDTGTDTQYF
CDR3nt: TGTGCTAGCAGCCCGGACACAGGCACAGATACGCAGTATTTT
d_gene: .
j_gene: TRBJ2-3
v_gene: TRBV7-7
abundance: many

CDR3aa: CATKSQGQNTEAFF
CDR3nt: TGTGCCACCAAATCGCAGGGACAGAACACTGAAGCTTTCTTT
d_gene: .
j_gene: TRBJ1-1
v_gene: TRBV10-3
abundance: few

CDR3aa: CASNRGGGEETQYF
CDR3nt: TGTGCCAGCAACCGAGGGGGGGGGGAAGAGACCCAGTACTTC
d_gene: .
j_gene: TRBJ2-5
v_gene: TRBV27
abundance: once

CDR3aa: CASKLGGDAFF
CDR3nt: TGTGCCAGCAAATTGGGGGGAGATGCTTTCTTT
d_gene: .
j_gene: TRBJ1-1
v_gene: TRBV12-3/TRBV12-4
abundance: many

CDR3aa: CASSEALGFLTDTQYF
CDR3nt: TGTGCCAGCAGTGAAGCTCTCGGGTTCCTCACAGATACGCAGTATTTT
d_gene: .
j_gene: TRBJ2-3
v_gene: TRBV2
abundance: .

CDR3aa: CASSYGTVYNSPLHF
CDR3nt: TGTGCCAGCAGTTACGGGACAGTCTATAATTCACCCCTCCACTTT
d_gene: TRBD1
j_gene: TRBJ1-6
v_gene: TRBV6-6
abundance: .

CDR3aa: CASSTGGGNQPQHF
CDR3nt: TGTGCCAGCAGTACGGGGGGGGGCAATCAGCCCCAGCATTTT
d_gene: .
j_gene: TRBJ1-5
v_gene: TRBV9
abundance: .

CDR3aa: CASTTGLNTEAFF
CDR3nt: TGTGCCAGCACCACAGGGCTGAACACTGAAGCTTTCTTT
d_gene: .
j_gene: TRBJ1-1
v_gene: TRBV6-2/TRBV6-3
abundance: few

CDR3aa: CATSHRGTSGGQRGKTQYF
CDR3nt: TGTGCCACCAGCCACCGCGGGACTAGCGGGGGGCAGAGGGGAAAGACCCAGTACTTC
d_gene: TRBD2
j_gene: TRBJ2-5
v_gene: TRBV15
abundance: few

CDR3aa: CASSLLGGPDYGYTF
CDR3nt: TGTGCCAGCAGTTTATTAGGGGGTCCAGATTATGGCTACACCTTC
d_gene: .
j_gene: TRBJ1-2
v_gene: TRBV28
abundance: many

CDR3aa: CASRDRGSGANVLTF
CDR3nt: TGTGCCAGCCGGGACAGAGGCTCTGGGGCCAACGTCCTGACTTTC
d_gene: TRBD1
j_gene: TRBJ2-6
v_gene: TRBV7-2
abundance: many

CDR3aa: CASSYAYIPGQYGYTF
CDR3nt: TGTGCCAGCAGTTACGCTTACATTCCGGGACAGTATGGCTACACCTTC
d_gene: TRBD1
j_gene: TRBJ1-2
v_gene: TRBV6-5
abundance: few

CDR3aa: CASSFDRLNTEAFF
CDR3nt: TGTGCCAGCAGCTTTGACAGATTGAACACTGAAGCTTTCTTT
d_gene: .
j_gene: TRBJ1-1
v_gene: TRBV11-1
abundance: many

CDR3aa: CASSLVGAFTGELFF
CDR3nt: TGTGCCAGCAGTTTAGTAGGGGCCTTCACCGGGGAGCTGTTTTTT
d_gene: .
j_gene: TRBJ2-2
v_gene: TRBV27
abundance: few

CDR3aa: CAISGRDRGAQRTYEQYF
CDR3nt: TGTGCCATCAGTGGGCGAGACAGGGGTGCCCAGCGGACCTACGAGCAGTACTTC
d_gene: TRBD1
j_gene: TRBJ2-7
v_gene: TRBV10-3
abundance: .

CDR3aa: CSIPGTGGAEPQHF
CDR3nt: TGCAGTATCCCCGGGACAGGGGGCGCGGAGCCCCAGCATTTT
d_gene: TRBD1
j_gene: TRBJ1-5
v_gene: TRBV20-1
abundance: .

CDR3aa: CASSYGSPPTPSSPLHF
CDR3nt: TGTGCCAGCAGTTACGGGAGCCCCCCGACCCCTAGTTCACCCCTCCACTTT
d_gene: .
j_gene: TRBJ1-6
v_gene: TRBV6-5
abundance: few

CDR3aa: CASSPRTGQGADTQYF
CDR3nt: TGTGCCAGCAGCCCCCGGACAGGGCAGGGGGCAGATACGCAGTATTTT
d_gene: TRBD1
j_gene: TRBJ2-3
v_gene: TRBV7-3
abundance: many

CDR3aa: CASSSRWLINYGYTF
CDR3nt: TGTGCCAGCAGTTCCCGGTGGTTGATAAACTATGGCTACACCTTC
d_gene: .
j_gene: TRBJ1-2
v_gene: TRBV27
abundance: .

CDR3aa: CASAATGEIEKLFF
CDR3nt: TGTGCCAGCGCCGCGACAGGTGAAATTGAAAAACTGTTTTTT
d_gene: .
j_gene: TRBJ1-4
v_gene: TRBV25-1
abundance: .

CDR3aa: CASSYSHGPREQYF
CDR3nt: TGTGCCAGCAGTTACTCGCATGGCCCTCGCGAGCAGTACTTC
d_gene: .
j_gene: TRBJ2-7
v_gene: TRBV6-5
abundance: .

CDR3aa: CASSYLGHNTGELFF
CDR3nt: TGTGCCAGCAGTTATCTGGGACACAACACCGGGGAGCTGTTTTTT
d_gene: .
j_gene: TRBJ2-2
v_gene: TRBV6-5
abundance: .